A single sample gave rise to the 18 T cell receptor beta chains below, sequenced in a study of CD8 T cells in Susac syndrome. RNA, at about 0.45 to 1 ug, was reverse transcribed with random hexamers. In TCRdb, the immunoSEQ multiplex PCR reads were re-called with MiXCR into one record per CDR3 protein. The sample holds 150,000 to 190,000 distinct CDR3 sequences; approximately 95% are singletons and the top ten take 0.15% to 0.2%. Sequencing was performed on CD4+ T cells from PBMCs. These receptors all come from a human donor with Susac syndrome.

This clonotype showed up just a few times. The chain has TRBV13 and TRBJ2-1; 11 positions agree with TRBD2. The CDR3 covers 15 residues. In germline, CDR1 is PRHDT, CDR2 FYEKMQ (reference sequence). Unmatched junction bases numbered 0, after V lost 3 bases and J lost 2 bases. The CDR3 loop is CASSFSGGAYNEQFF. CDR3 DNA sequence: TGTGCCAGCAGCTTTAGCGGGGGGGCCTACAATGAGCAGTTCTTC.

The V call is TRBV6-2 or TRBV6-3, the J call TRBJ1-5; 9 bases match TRBD1. The CDR3 extends over 16 amino acids. The germline gives CDR1 MNHEY, CDR2 SVGEGT. Germline trimming cut 6 bases from V and 1 base from J; bases unmatched to any gene: 7. CDR3 sequence (DNA): TGTGCCAGCAGACAGGGGGCGAGTCTGAGCAATCAGCCCCAGCATTTT. Translated: CASRQGASLSNQPQHF.

The CDR3 loop is CASSWDRDSGYTF. The CDR3, as DNA: TGTGCCAGCAGCTGGGACCGGGACTCCGGCTACACCTTC. The chain couples TRBV7-9 to TRBJ1-2; perhaps TRBD1 as D (5 bases). V lost 4 bases to trimming and J lost 8 bases, with 14 bases between them. This CDR3 has 13 amino acids. The germline CDR1 and CDR2 sequences are SEHNR and FQNEAQ (reference sequence).

The chain couples TRBV29-1 to TRBJ1-1; TRBD1 agrees at 7 bases. CDR3 size: 13 residues. The V and J ends lost 2 bases and 4 bases, in that order; junction bases with no gene match: 4. Germline V gene sequence: CDR1 SQVTM, CDR2 ANQGSEA. CDR3 sequence (DNA): TGCAGCGTTGAAAGGGGGCATGGCACTGAAGCTTTCTTT. Translated: CSVERGHGTEAFF.

The chain recombines TRBV18 with TRBJ2-7; perhaps TRBD2 as D (7 bases). The CDR3 is made up of 13 amino acids. Trimming shortened V by 5 bases and J by 5 bases, and 13 bases separated the two germline ends. CDR1 is KGHSH and CDR2 is LQKENI in the germline V gene. Here the CDR3 DNA reads TGTGCCAGCTCAGGAAGGGGGGGAGACGAGCAGTACTTC. Protein: CASSGRGGDEQYF. The full variable domain, completed using reference TRBV18 and TRBJ2-7, is NAGVMQNPRHLVRRRGQEARLRCSPMKGHSHVYWYRQLPEEGLKFMVYLQKENIIDESGMPKERFSAEFPKEGPSILRIQQVVRGDSAAYFCASSGRGGDEQYFGPGTRLTVT.

The rearrangement uses TRBV29-1 and TRBJ2-2; D possibly corresponds to TRBD2 (6 bases). The CDR3 is 15 residues long. V lost 4 bases and J 5 bases, leaving 17 bases between the germline ends. The germline CDR1 and CDR2 sequences are SQVTM and ANQGSEA. CDR3 in DNA: TGCAGCGTTGCGAAGGTCGCAGGGAGGACCGGGGAGCTGTTTTTT. This sequence encodes CSVAKVAGRTGELFF.

The V gene is TRBV12-3 or TRBV12-4, the J gene TRBJ2-5, with no clear D. The CDR3 sequence is 13 residues long. The V end lost 6 bases, the J end lost 7 bases, and 15 bases lay between the germline ends. CDR3 coding DNA: TGTGCCAGCAGATTGGGCCGACTCGGGACCCAGTACTTC. It encodes CASRLGRLGTQYF.

This clonotype was found once. The chain employs TRBV1 and TRBJ2-1. TRBV1 is a documented pseudogene. There are 18 residues in the CDR3. As DNA, the CDR3 is TGCACCAGCAGCCAAGATATTGGAGCCCGGAGCTCCTACAATGAGCAGTTCTTC. Translation: CTSSQDIGARSSYNEQFF.

The genes are TRBV5-1 and TRBJ2-3, with D possibly TRBD2 on 5 matching bases. In germline, CDR1 is SGHRS, CDR2 YFSETQ. This CDR3 comprises 16 residues. Trimming removed 1 base from V and 0 bases from J, with 12 bases in between. CDR3 in DNA: TGCGCCAGCAGCTTGTCTCCCGACTACAGCACAGATACGCAGTATTTT. This translates into CASSLSPDYSTDTQYF.

This chain connects TRBV9 to TRBJ2-5; 14 bases are shared with TRBD2. The CDR3 is 16 amino acids. The ends lost 2 bases at V and 1 base at J; junction bases unmatched: 1. Germline-derived CDR1 and CDR2 are SGDLS and YYNGEE. CDR3 amino acids: CASSVGTSGGQETQYF. The CDR3 bases are TGTGCCAGCAGCGTCGGGACTAGCGGGGGCCAAGAGACCCAGTACTTC.

The rearrangement uses TRBV20-1 and TRBJ2-3; TRBD2 is a possible D gene (5 bases). This CDR3 region has 15 residues. V lost 0 bases and J lost 6, with 16 bases in between. CDR1 is DFQATT, CDR2 SNEGSKA, per germline (reference sequence). The CDR3 region has the DNA TGCAGTGCTAGAGATCACGGCGGGCTGGGGGATACGCAGTATTTT. Protein sequence: CSARDHGGLGDTQYF.

The chain carries TRBV20-1 and TRBJ2-3, with a weak D call TRBD2 (5 bases). Per the germline V gene, CDR1 is DFQATT and CDR2 is SNEGSKA (reference sequence). This CDR3 spans 15 amino acids. V was clipped by 5 bases and J by 0 bases, with 15 bases between them. The CDR3 spells CSASRAGVSTDTQYF. CDR3 sequence (DNA): TGCAGTGCTTCCCGGGCGGGTGTTAGCACAGATACGCAGTATTTT.

The chain joins TRBV7-2 to TRBJ2-5; D perhaps matches TRBD2 (6 bases). Germline assignment: CDR1 SGHTA and CDR2 FQGNSA. The ends were cut back, 4 bases at V and 2 bases at J, with 11 bases in the middle. CDR3 length equals 14 residues. CDR3 residues: CASSSAGRQETQYF. Here the CDR3 DNA reads TGTGCCAGCAGCTCAGCGGGCAGGCAAGAGACCCAGTACTTC.

This chain connects TRBV27 to TRBJ2-7, with TRBD1 matching 9 bases. Germline lookup yields CDR1 MNHEY and CDR2 SMNVEV (reference sequence). The CDR3 runs to 15 residues. The V gene end was trimmed by 6 bases and the J gene end by 3 bases; junction bases not matched to a gene: 9. CDR3 DNA: TGTGCCAGCAGGCCACAGGGGGCGCAAGGCTACGAGCAGTACTTC. Translation gives CASRPQGAQGYEQYF.

The chain employs TRBV10-2 and TRBJ2-3; possibly TRBD2 for D (6 bases). Germline values: CDR1 WSHSY, CDR2 SAAADI. V lost 3 bases, J lost 5 bases, and 9 bases lay in between. The CDR3 totals 13 residues. CDR3 DNA sequence: TGCGCCAGCAGTGACGGGGGACTAGATACGCAGTATTTT. Translation: CASSDGGLDTQYF.

This clonotype is a singleton in its sample. V is TRBV29-1 and J is TRBJ2-3, with TRBD2 matching 9 bases. V gave up 3 bases and J gave up 5 bases; unmatched junction bases: 0. The CDR3 sequence is 12 residues long. Germline V gives CDR1 SQVTM, CDR2 ANQGSEA. For the CDR3, the DNA is TGCAGCGTTGATAGCGGGGGAGATACGCAGTATTTT. Encoded protein: CSVDSGGDTQYF.

The V and J genes are TRBV7-3 and TRBJ1-5; possible D gene TRBD1, 6 bases. Germline lookup yields CDR1 SGHTA and CDR2 FQGTGA. CDR3 length: 13 amino acids. Trimming took off 3 bases at V and 7 bases at J, with 10 bases between the two ends. CDR3: CASSFDRTQPQHF. The CDR3 DNA reads TGTGCCAGCAGCTTCGACAGGACACAGCCCCAGCATTTT.

V gene TRBV12-3 or TRBV12-4 combines with J gene TRBJ2-7; maybe TRBD1 (5 bases). The V end was cut by 0 bases, the J end by 4 bases, with 7 bases between. The CDR3 is 13 residues long. The CDR3 loop is CASSLARQYEQYF. CDR3 coding DNA: TGTGCCAGCAGTTTAGCTCGACAGTACGAGCAGTACTTC.